This entry lists 8 T cell receptor beta chains sequenced from one sample in a study of blood T cell repertoires in COVID-19. Sequencing used immunoSEQ multiplex PCR; TCRdb keeps in-frame clones, though not all of them. The table lists just over 150,000 clones, 82% of them singletons, with about a fifth in the top ten. The material sequenced was peripheral blood. Receptors were obtained from a woman older than 75 with acute or convalescent COVID-19.

The CDR3 DNA reads TGTGCCAGCAGTGAAGCGCTTCAGGGGGCGAGGCGGGGCTACACCTTC. Encoded protein: CASSEALQGARRGYTF. The V call is TRBV6-1, the J call TRBJ1-2, with 8 bases lining up with TRBD1. CDR1 and CDR2 (germline): MNHNS, SASEGT. CDR3 length: 16 amino acids. J lost 8 bases, V lost 0 bases, and 11 bases had no gene match.

The rearrangement links TRBV5-1 to TRBJ1-1; D may be TRBD1 (6 bases). Trimming cost V 1 base and J 3 bases, with 7 bases left between them. Germline V lookup: CDR1 SGHRS, CDR2 YFSETQ. The CDR3 runs 13 residues. The CDR3 DNA follows: TGCGCCAGCAGCTTGCACAGGGACACTGAAGCTTTCTTT. Amino acids: CASSLHRDTEAFF.

The chain recombines TRBV6-1 with TRBJ2-5; D may be TRBD1 (6 bases). There are 14 residues in the CDR3. Germline CDR1 reads MNHNS; CDR2 reads SASEGT. V gave up 3 bases and J gave up 4 bases, with 12 bases separating them. As DNA, the CDR3 is TGTGCCAGCAGTGAGACGACAGGAGGAGAGACCCAGTACTTC. Translated: CASSETTGGETQYF.

The chain couples TRBV24-1 to TRBJ2-1; tentative D call: TRBD2 (6 bases). The CDR3 contains 14 residues. In germline, CDR1 is KGHDR, CDR2 SFDVKD. Trimming cost V 7 bases and J 3 bases, with 12 bases left between them. The DNA for the CDR3 is TGTGCCACCAGCGGCGGGACGGGCTACAATGAGCAGTTCTTC. This codes for CATSGGTGYNEQFF.

The V and J genes are TRBV7-2 and TRBJ1-2; 10 bases are shared with TRBD1. CDR1 SGHTA and CDR2 FQGNSA come from the germline V gene. V lost 1 base, J lost 7 bases, and 6 bases stayed unmatched. This CDR3 has 15 amino acids. CDR3 nucleotide sequence: TGTGCCAGCAGCTTAGGGGCCGGGACAGGGGTTGGCTACACCTTC. It translates to CASSLGAGTGVGYTF.

The chain couples TRBV6-1 to TRBJ2-7; D may be TRBD1 (5 bases). V was shortened by 2 bases and J by 9 bases, with 17 bases between the two germline ends. The CDR3 covers 14 residues. The germline gives CDR1 MNHNS, CDR2 SASEGT. CDR3 protein: CASSEQGNALGQYF. The CDR3, as DNA: TGTGCCAGCAGTGAACAGGGTAATGCTCTGGGGCAGTACTTC.

This clone was observed once. The rearrangement uses TRBV7-8 and TRBJ2-7, with 7 positions matching TRBD2. V dropped 5 bases and J dropped 2; count of bases not matched to a gene: 3. The germline V gene encodes CDR1 SGHVS and CDR2 FQNEAQ. The CDR3 loop spans 13 amino acids. CDR3 bases: TGTGCCAGCAGCCGGGACTACACCTACGAGCAGTACTTC. Protein product: CASSRDYTYEQYF.

The gene calls are TRBV30 and TRBJ2-3; TRBD2 might be the D (6 bases). Trimming cost V 2 bases and J 2 bases, with 20 bases left between them. This CDR3 contains 17 residues. The V gene's germline CDR1 is GTSNPN and CDR2 SVGIG (reference sequence). The CDR3, as DNA: TGTGCCTGGAGTTTGAGCCTGGATAGCGGCTACACAGATACGCAGTATTTT. It codes for CAWSLSLDSGYTDTQYF.